This TCR beta chain derives from a study of T cells expressing NK-cell markers (dated by TCRdb to the early 2020s). About the full investigation: Three sorted T-cell subsets (CD3+CD56+NKG2C+, CD3+CD56+NKG2C- and CD3+CD56-NKG2C+) from about 8 donors had their TCR beta-chain repertoires profiled. Seven of the eight sequenced donors were HCMV-seropositive and one was HCMV-seronegative. Sequencing of the libraries produced 2 x 150 bp reads on Illumina HiSeq 2000/2500, MiSeq or NextSeq. The eight sequenced donors were randomly selected healthy volunteers, three men and five women.

The listed sequencing device is Illumina HiSeq 2000. The TCR beta cDNA libraries were made using 5'RACE template switching, a step that added both a universal primer site and unique molecular identifiers. cDNA synthesis was primed from the TCR beta constant segment and was followed by two successive PCR amplification steps. From the authors' description of their analysis: MIGEC was used to demultiplex reads and group the reads by UMI, and MiTCR was used to assemble and quantify clonotypes. Only TCR cDNA sequences supported by at least two reads were kept to exclude erroneous sequences. The tcR package was used for downstream repertoire analysis, and clonotypes were matched across fractions by CDR3 nucleotide sequence plus V segment. Antigen specificity was annotated against VDJdb with VDJmatch, allowing one amino acid substitution in CDR3. After the reads were reprocessed by TCRdb, one entry was made per CDR3 protein sequence, with no DNA. V and J calls and clone size were set by TCRdb, not the authors. The table for this sample records some 500,000 distinct CDR3 sequences. The ten largest make up 1.4% of the sample.

HCMV serostatus was determined by detecting HCMV-specific IgG in serum with a commercial ELISA kit. Peripheral blood mononuclear cells were isolated from blood by Ficoll density gradient centrifugation. Comments on this clonotype: What this receptor recognizes is not known.

From the cysteine through the phenylalanine, the CDR3 covers 14 amino acids. There is no recorded DNA. The CDR1 and CDR2 encoded by the germline V gene are SQVTM and ANQGSEA. The study at large found these results: Those dominant clonotypes were again the most abundant among CD3+CD56-NKG2C+ cells in a handful of donors, at about 25-65%. Whether the expanded NKG2C-expressing T cell clones were specific for HCMV antigens was left unclear. In several donors, the dominant CD3+CD56+NKG2C+ clonotypes ranked among the top 10 CD8+ clonotypes, making up roughly 1.0-7.0% of CD8+ T cells.

The chain employs TRBV29-1 and TRBJ1-1; TCRdb designates TRBD1, a call that cannot be tested without DNA. Sample: blood T cells: a sorted CD56 or NKG2C T cell subset, CD4+ or CD8+ T cells, or bulk PBMC T cells (not recorded which). The sequence came from a woman between 50 and 59 years old in good health. Donor details come from another sample of the same person, matched by shared clones. CDR3 sequence: CSVHRTGLDTEAFF.